A single sample is the source of the 11 T cell receptor beta chains below, sequenced in a study of blood T cell repertoires in COVID-19. The table came from immunoSEQ multiplex PCR; TCRdb's copy has only in-frame clones and leaves some out. Of under 450,000 clones listed, 91% are singletons. Sequenced input: PBMCs or T cells enriched from blood (not recorded which). Source of these receptors: a woman aged 40-49 years who had been exposed to COVID-19.

The chain employs TRBV30 and TRBJ2-1; 10 positions match TRBD2. In germline, CDR1 is GTSNPN, CDR2 SVGIG (reference sequence). The CDR3 contains 16 residues. Unmatched junction bases numbered 9, after V lost 0 bases and J lost 7 bases. The CDR3 region has the DNA TGTGCCTGGAGTGTAGGGAGCGGGAGGGCCTGGAATGAGCAGTTCTTC. Amino acid sequence: CAWSVGSGRAWNEQFF.

This rearrangement joins TRBV5-1 to TRBJ2-5, with a weak D call TRBD1 (5 bases). V lost 4 bases and J 5 bases, leaving 9 bases between the germline ends. The CDR3 is 12 residues long. The germline V gene encodes CDR1 SGHRS and CDR2 YFSETQ. CDR3 loop: CASSLPGETQYF. CDR3 DNA sequence: TGCGCCAGCAGCCTGCCAGGGGAGACCCAGTACTTC.

Points on this clone: Other nucleotide sequences in the sample specify the same CDR3. This chain links TRBV18 with TRBJ2-3, with 11 positions matching TRBD2. Trimming removed 3 bases from V and 3 bases from J; junction bases left unmatched: 2. This CDR3 is 15 amino acids long. Germline V gene data show CDR1 as KGHSH and CDR2 as LQKENI. The DNA for the CDR3 is TGTGCCAGCTCACCCACTAGCGGGAGTACAGATACGCAGTATTTT. Translated, it gives CASSPTSGSTDTQYF.

The chain recombines TRBV29-1 with TRBJ2-3; the D is unclear. This CDR3 contains 13 residues. V was clipped by 0 bases and J by 6 bases, with 10 bases between them. CDR1 is SQVTM, CDR2 ANQGSEA, per germline. The CDR3 loop reads CSVEDYAPDTQYF. CDR3 nucleotides: TGCAGCGTTGAAGACTACGCGCCGGATACGCAGTATTTT.

V is TRBV11-3 and J is TRBJ2-5; 9 nucleotides agree with TRBD1. Germline loops: CDR1 SGHNT, CDR2 YENEEA. The J segment lost 2 bases and the V segment lost 5 bases, leaving 3 bases of the junction unmatched. The CDR3 covers 14 residues. The chain's CDR3 is CASSPGQGQETQYF. The CDR3 nucleotides are TGTGCCAGCAGCCCCGGACAGGGGCAAGAGACCCAGTACTTC.

V is TRBV15 and J is TRBJ2-1; 10 positions match TRBD2. CDR3 length equals 19 residues. Per the germline V gene, CDR1 is LNHNV and CDR2 is YYDKDF (reference sequence). After removal of 0 bases from V and 0 bases from J, the junction contained 8 bases not matched to a gene. The DNA of the CDR3 is TGTGCCACCAGCAGAGATTCAGGGACTAGCGATTTCTCCTACAATGAGCAGTTCTTC. Its translation: CATSRDSGTSDFSYNEQFF.

The chain carries TRBV6-2 or TRBV6-3 and TRBJ2-1, with 8 positions matching TRBD1. V dropped 4 bases and J dropped 7; count of bases not matched to a gene: 9. The CDR3 sequence is 15 residues long. The germline V gene encodes CDR1 MNHEY and CDR2 SVGEGT. Written as DNA, the CDR3 is TGTGCCAGCAGTTCCCCACCGGACAGGGTAAATGAGCAGTTCTTC. It codes for CASSSPPDRVNEQFF.

In nucleotides, the CDR3 is TGTGCCAGCAGCCCCCTCGGGACAGGGGTTGGAAACACCATATATTTT. Protein: CASSPLGTGVGNTIYF. The rearrangement joins TRBV14 to TRBJ1-3; 10 bases line up with TRBD1. This CDR3 has 16 amino acids. V lost 4 bases to trimming and J lost 3 bases; unmatched junction nucleotides: 6. Per germline, CDR1 SGHDN and CDR2 FVKESK. The full variable domain, in which reference TRBV14 and TRBJ1-3 provide the parts outside the CDR3, is EAGVTQFPSHSVIEKGQTVTLRCDPISGHDNLYWYRRVMGKEIKFLLHFVKESKQDESGMPNNRFLAERTGGTYSTLKVQPAELEDSGVYFCASSPLGTGVGNTIYFGEGSWLTVV.

The chain carries TRBV3-1 (or the pseudogene TRBV3-2) and TRBJ1-3, with D maybe TRBD1 (6 bases). The CDR3 is made up of 17 amino acids. CDR1 LGHDT and CDR2 YNNKEL come from the germline V gene (reference sequence). V lost 3 bases, J lost 0 bases, and 15 bases lay in between. Here the CDR3 reads CASSQGHPMSSGNTIYF. Here the CDR3 DNA reads TGTGCCAGCAGCCAGGGACACCCAATGAGCTCTGGAAACACCATATATTTT.

The chain combines TRBV13 with TRBJ2-6, with TRBD2 matching 10 bases. The CDR3 totals 20 residues. Germline V gene lookup returns CDR1 PRHDT and CDR2 FYEKMQ (reference sequence). The V segment lost 1 base and the J segment 0 bases; nucleotides outside the gene matches: 9. The CDR3: CASSLDPLAGVLSGANVLTF. For the CDR3, the DNA is TGTGCCAGCAGCTTAGATCCCCTAGCGGGGGTACTCTCTGGGGCCAACGTCCTGACTTTC.

The V gene is TRBV2, the J gene TRBJ1-4, with a possible D match to TRBD1 (5 bases). CDR3 size: 13 residues. Looked up from germline, CDR1 is SNHLY and CDR2 is FYNNEI. Trimming took 4 bases from V and 8 from J, leaving 11 bases between them. CDR3 nucleotides: TGTGCCAGCAGTGGTCAGGGCAGCGAAAAACTGTTTTTT. Translation: CASSGQGSEKLFF.